The source of this T cell receptor beta chain is a study of OX40 agonist ivuxolimab in advanced cancers. About the full investigation: The costimulatory receptor OX40 (CD134) was targeted by ivuxolimab, a fully human IgG2 agonistic monoclonal antibody. Three dose-escalation patients achieved partial responses, one with hepatocellular carcinoma and two with cutaneous melanoma. Intravenous ivuxolimab was administered to patients every 2 weeks at six dose levels: 0.01, 0.1, 0.3, 1.5, 3 and 10 mg/kg. Patients were allowed to have had prior anti-PD-1, anti-PD-L1 or anti-CTLA-4 therapy, and approximately 40% of the dose-escalation patients had been treated with checkpoint inhibitors. Of the approximately 50 dose-escalation patients, hepatocellular carcinoma was present in 19, melanoma in roughly 15, renal cell carcinoma in 9 and head and neck cancer in 9. The monotherapy dose-escalation portion (N ≈ 52 patients) of the phase I ivuxolimab trial is reported in the paper. Peripheral TCRbeta sequencing was intended to test whether TCR sequence diversity was altered and clonal T-cell expansion was caused by ivuxolimab. A male proportion of almost 85% and a mean age of approximately 61 years, ranging from about 23 to 90, were recorded for the dose-escalation cohort.

Overall study outcomes, separate from this receptor: At doses from 0.1 to 3.0 mg/kg, clonal expansion was seen in both CD4+ and CD8+ blood T cells between baseline and week 6. After ivuxolimab, expanded clones were on average more numerous among CD8+ T cells than among CD4+ T cells. In the 0.1-3.0 mg/kg groups, partial responders had among the lowest normalized peripheral clonal expansion, particularly in CD8+ T cells. Low levels of normalized T-cell clonal expansion were also seen in some patients who did not respond. Which antigens the clonally expanded peripheral T cells were specific for was not determined.

Genomic DNA was isolated from the sorted cells so that the TCRbeta CDR3 region could be sequenced. The immunoSEQ Assay was used for sequencing of TCRbeta CDR3 regions. The table was pulled from immuneACCESS by TCRdb, which kept in-frame rearrangements only. Such tables lose some clones; where checked, under half of the loss comes from unresolved V genes, and the rest has no known cause. The sample includes about 72,000 clones, with 80% to 95% observed a single time. The top ten hold about 5.5% of the sample. In the case of this clone: Its specific antigen is unknown. No base-level quality is on record; no much larger clone is a single base apart.

Looking up the germline V gene (reference sequence) yields CDR1 SEHNR and CDR2 FQNEAQ. V is cut by 5 bases and J by 2 bases, and the space between the germline ends is 12 bases. There are 14 amino acids in the CDR3, from cysteine to phenylalanine inclusive. CDR3 DNA is the only sequence kept; it has 42 bases, read in frame from the first base. The trial excluded patients who had a history of autoimmune disease or who were on systemic immunosuppression. In every dose cohort, peripheral blood was drawn for TCR sequencing at baseline, cycle 4 day 1, and cycle 7 day 1. The samples were drawn from a first-in-human, open-label, multicenter phase I dose-escalation trial of ivuxolimab. Adults with locally advanced or metastatic melanoma, renal cell, hepatocellular, or head and neck squamous cell carcinoma were enrolled in the trial. CD4+ and CD8+ T cells were sorted separately from peripheral blood before TCR sequencing.

The TCR was taken from an adult with an advanced solid tumor such as melanoma, head and neck, liver or kidney cancer. Sequencing used CD4+ or CD8+ T cells sorted from blood, obtained in a trial of the OX40 agonist ivuxolimab. The V and J genes are TRBV7-9 and TRBJ2-5; 6 matching bases give a weak D call of TRBD1. The CDR3 sequence is CASSIQGLQETQYF. In nucleotides, the sequence is TGTGCCAGCAGCATACAGGGCTTACAAGAGACCCAGTACTTC.